Listed here are 20 T cell receptor beta chains from one sample, sequenced in a study of blood T cell repertoires in COVID-19. Sequencing used immunoSEQ multiplex PCR; TCRdb keeps in-frame clones, though not all of them. Among about 100,000 clones, around 86% were seen once, and the ten largest hold 2% to 3%. The specimen sequenced was PBMCs or T cells enriched from blood (not recorded which). These receptors all come from a woman between 50 and 59 years old who had recovered from COVID-19.

This clone was seen once. This chain links TRBV7-9 with TRBJ1-4, with 8 bases identical to TRBD1. This CDR3 spans 16 amino acids. The germline CDR1 and CDR2 sequences are SEHNR and FQNEAQ (reference sequence). V shed 0 bases, J shed 3 bases, and the junction held 3 bases outside the gene matches. The CDR3 region is CASSLAATGANEKLFF. CDR3 coding DNA: TGTGCCAGCAGCTTAGCAGCGACAGGGGCTAATGAAAAACTGTTTTTT.

The rearrangement uses TRBV7-2 and TRBJ2-7, with 7 bases aligning to TRBD2. V lost 3 bases and J lost 0; bases outside the gene matches: 17. There are 19 residues in the CDR3. Per germline, CDR1 SGHTA and CDR2 FQGNSA. CDR3 residues: CASSFGGGFDSLSSYEQYF. CDR3 DNA sequence: TGTGCCAGCAGCTTCGGCGGGGGATTCGATTCTTTAAGCTCCTACGAGCAGTACTTC. The variable domain in full, completed from reference TRBV7-2 and TRBJ2-7, reads GAGVSQSPSNKVTEKGKDVELRCDPISGHTALYWYRQSLGQGLEFLIYFQGNSAPDKSGLPSDRFSAERTGGSVSTLTIQRTQQEDSAVYLCASSFGGGFDSLSSYEQYFGPGTRLTVT.

The chain employs TRBV6-1 and TRBJ2-2, with 12 bases aligning to TRBD2. Germline assignment: CDR1 MNHNS and CDR2 SASEGT. The length of the CDR3 is 19 residues. The trim removed 0 bases at V and 7 bases at J, leaving 12 bases unmatched. The CDR3 is CASSEALGLAGRWVGELFF. The CDR3 DNA is TGTGCCAGCAGTGAAGCTTTAGGACTAGCGGGACGATGGGTCGGGGAGCTGTTTTTT.

The chain employs TRBV6-5 and TRBJ2-7; the match to TRBD1 covers 7 bases. With V trimmed by 6 bases and J by 3 bases, 8 bases remained unmatched. Germline values: CDR1 MNHEY, CDR2 SVGAGI. This CDR3 has 14 residues. CDR3 nucleotides: TGTGCCAGCAGATACGGACAGGAGAACTACGAGCAGTACTTC. Protein product: CASRYGQENYEQYF.

This clone was counted a single time. The rearrangement uses TRBV18 and TRBJ1-3, with 7 bases identical to TRBD1. The CDR3 has 15 amino acids. J lost 6 bases, V lost 5 bases, and 10 bases had no gene match. Per the germline V gene, CDR1 is KGHSH and CDR2 is LQKENI. The chain's CDR3 is CASSRQGGRENTIYF. CDR3 DNA: TGTGCCAGCTCAAGACAGGGTGGGCGAGAAAACACCATATATTTT.

The chain joins TRBV7-8 to TRBJ1-2; 7 bases are shared with TRBD1. Looked up from germline, CDR1 is SGHVS and CDR2 is FQNEAQ. The V segment lost 1 base and the J segment 0 bases; nucleotides outside the gene matches: 2. The CDR3 is 15 amino acids. The CDR3 coding sequence is TGTGCCAGCAGCTTAGAAACAGGGGCTAACTATGGCTACACCTTC. Its protein product is CASSLETGANYGYTF.

The chain recombines TRBV11-3 with TRBJ2-2; D possibly corresponds to TRBD1 (7 bases). There are 13 residues in the CDR3. Germline V gene sequence: CDR1 SGHNT, CDR2 YENEEA. V was trimmed by 5 bases and J by 6 bases, leaving 10 bases between them. The CDR3 DNA sequence: TGTGCCAGCAGCCAGGGGGGCTCCGGGGAGCTGTTTTTT. Protein product: CASSQGGSGELFF. Full variable domain (missing parts from reference TRBV11-3 and TRBJ2-2): EAGVVQSPRYKIIEKKQPVAFWCNPISGHNTLYWYLQNLGQGPELLIRYENEEAVDDSQLPKDRFSAERLKGVDSTLKIQPAELGDSAVYLCASSQGGSGELFFGEGSRLTVL.

The chain joins TRBV30 to TRBJ2-3; weak D call: TRBD2 (6 bases). The CDR3 covers 13 residues. Germline V gives CDR1 GTSNPN, CDR2 SVGIG (reference sequence). V was clipped by 3 bases and J by 4 bases, with 11 bases between them. CDR3 region: CAWRREWPDTQYF. For the CDR3, the DNA is TGTGCCTGGAGGCGGGAATGGCCAGATACGCAGTATTTT. The full variable domain, its missing parts supplied by reference TRBV30 and TRBJ2-3, is SQTIHQWPATLVQPVGSPLSLECTVEGTSNPNLYWYRQAAGRGLQLLFYSVGIGQISSEVPQNLSASRPQDRQFILSSKKLLLSDSGFYLCAWRREWPDTQYFGPGTRLTVL.

This clone has just one count. The genes are TRBV28 and TRBJ1-2, with 9 nucleotides matching TRBD1. The CDR3 spans 18 residues. The V gene end was trimmed by 4 bases and the J gene end by 4 bases; junction bases not matched to a gene: 16. Germline assignment: CDR1 MDHEN and CDR2 SYDVKM. The CDR3, as DNA: TGTGCCAGCAGTTCCCGGGACAGGGTGCTCCGTATGAGCTATGGCTACACCTTC. Amino acid sequence: CASSSRDRVLRMSYGYTF.

The chain uses TRBV27 and TRBJ1-5; 11 bases match TRBD1. The V and J ends lost 6 bases and 2 bases, in that order; junction bases with no gene match: 6. The CDR3 is 16 amino acids. Germline CDR1 and CDR2: MNHEY and SMNVEV (reference sequence). Written as DNA, the CDR3 is TGTGCCAGCAGACGGGACAGGGGGGCGGGCAATCAGCCCCAGCATTTT. It specifies CASRRDRGAGNQPQHF.

The rearrangement uses TRBV11-3 and TRBJ2-1; 11 bases are shared with TRBD1. CDR1 SGHNT and CDR2 YENEEA come from the germline V gene. This CDR3 has 15 amino acids. V lost 4 bases, J lost 7 bases, and 6 bases stayed unmatched. CDR3 sequence reads: CASSSRTGGANEQFF. CDR3 coding DNA: TGTGCCAGCAGCTCTCGGACAGGGGGCGCGAATGAGCAGTTCTTC.

The rearrangement uses TRBV11-3 and TRBJ2-1; possibly TRBD1 for D (6 bases). Germline values: CDR1 SGHNT, CDR2 YENEEA. V lost 1 base and J 12 bases, leaving 10 bases between the germline ends. The CDR3 has 12 amino acids. CDR3 in amino acids: CASSLVGTRQFF. For the CDR3, the DNA is TGTGCCAGCAGCTTAGTCGGGACAAGGCAGTTCTTC.

The V gene is TRBV27, the J gene TRBJ2-2; 10 bases fit TRBD1. CDR1 is MNHEY and CDR2 is SMNVEV in the germline V gene (reference sequence). The CDR3 length is 15 residues. Germline trimming cut 6 bases from V and 6 bases from J; bases unmatched to any gene: 7. The CDR3 sequence: CASRPGQGIPGELFF. The CDR3 region has the DNA TGTGCCAGCAGACCGGGACAGGGGATTCCCGGGGAGCTGTTTTTT.

The V and J genes are TRBV2 and TRBJ1-1; no reliable D call. The germline gives CDR1 SNHLY, CDR2 FYNNEI. The V gene lost 4 bases and the J gene lost 1 base, with 10 bases spanning the gap. The CDR3 loop spans 14 amino acids. This CDR3 is CASSGRTTNTEAFF. The CDR3 DNA follows: TGTGCCAGCAGTGGGAGGACCACGAACACTGAAGCTTTCTTT.

This clone was observed a single time. This sequence joins TRBV5-1 and TRBJ1-1; 9 nucleotides agree with TRBD1. The CDR3 runs to 15 residues. The trim removed 3 bases at V and 6 bases at J, leaving 9 bases unmatched. Germline values: CDR1 SGHRS, CDR2 YFSETQ. The DNA of the CDR3 is TGCGCCAGCAGCTCGAACCGGGACAGGGTCTCTGAAGCTTTCTTT. It encodes CASSSNRDRVSEAFF.

The chain has TRBV7-2 and TRBJ2-3; a possible D gene is TRBD1 (6 bases). This CDR3 region has 14 residues. The V end lost 0 bases, the J end lost 6 bases, and 10 bases lay between the germline ends. Germline CDR1 is SGHTA and CDR2 is FQGNSA. The CDR3 coding sequence is TGTGCCAGCAGCTTAGCGGGGGCCCCGGATACGCAGTATTTT. Amino acids: CASSLAGAPDTQYF.

This clone was found a few times. The chain has TRBV9 and TRBJ1-4, with 9 bases fitting TRBD1. Germline CDR1 SGDLS, CDR2 YYNGEE. The CDR3 is 16 amino acids. V lost 0 bases, J lost 3 bases, and 3 bases stayed unmatched. CDR3 amino acids: CASSVGGDRANEKLFF. CDR3 bases: TGTGCCAGCAGCGTAGGGGGGGACAGGGCTAATGAAAAACTGTTTTTT.

The chain is built from TRBV6-1 and TRBJ2-7; 11 bases are a match to TRBD1. V was pared by 4 bases and J by 3 bases, with 11 bases of the junction left unmatched. This CDR3 is built from 17 residues. The germline CDR1 and CDR2 sequences are MNHNS and SASEGT. The CDR3 DNA reads TGTGCCAGCAGTGGGGGGACAGGGGGTTTCCCCGTCTACGAGCAGTACTTC. Its protein product is CASSGGTGGFPVYEQYF.

This chain connects TRBV5-1 to TRBJ2-3; tentative D call: TRBD2 (5 bases). The CDR3 sequence is 15 residues long. V lost 0 bases and J 0 bases, leaving 8 bases between the germline ends. Germline V gene data show CDR1 as SGHRS and CDR2 as YFSETQ. As DNA, the CDR3 is TGCGCCAGCAGCTTGGATGGGAGTAGCACAGATACGCAGTATTTT. It translates to CASSLDGSSTDTQYF. The full variable domain, completed using reference TRBV5-1 and TRBJ2-3, is KAGVTQTPRYLIKTRGQQVTLSCSPISGHRSVSWYQQTPGQGLQFLFEYFSETQRNKGNFPGRFSGRQFSNSRSEMNVSTLELGDSALYLCASSLDGSSTDTQYFGPGTRLTVL.

V and J are TRBV5-4 and TRBJ2-1; 7 nucleotides line up with TRBD2. CDR1 and CDR2 (germline): SGHNT, YYREEE (reference sequence). V shed 4 bases and J 1 base; nucleotides not matched to a gene: 11. The CDR3 has 17 amino acids. The CDR3 DNA reads as TGTGCCAGCAGCGGTGGAGGGAGCGGGACTTCCTACAATGAGCAGTTCTTC. The encoded protein is CASSGGGSGTSYNEQFF.